Below are 14 T cell receptor beta chains sequenced from a single sample in a study of T cell changes during pregnancy in multiple sclerosis. This table comes from immunoSEQ multiplex PCR, and its TCRdb copy is limited to in-frame clones, with some not included. The table records 85,000 to 120,000 clones, roughly nine tenths of them present only once. The sample in question was peripheral blood, obtained before pregnancy. The receptors derive from a female donor with multiple sclerosis, enrolled in a pregnancy study.

The V gene is TRBV7-3, the J gene TRBJ1-3; D not resolved. This CDR3 comprises 13 residues. Germline CDR1 and CDR2: SGHTA and FQGTGA. Deletions cut 5 bases from V and 4 bases from J, with 9 bases between. CDR3 sequence (DNA): TGTGCCAGCAGCGAGGTCCCGGGAAACACCATATATTTT. The encoded protein is CASSEVPGNTIYF. The full variable domain, with the rest looked up from reference TRBV7-3 and TRBJ1-3, is GAGVSQTPSNKVTEKGKYVELRCDPISGHTALYWYRQSLGQGPEFLIYFQGTGAADDSGLPNDRFFAVRPEGSVSTLKIQRTERGDSAVYLCASSEVPGNTIYFGEGSWLTVV.

The chain has TRBV5-4 and TRBJ2-3; 8 bases are a match to TRBD2. This CDR3 has 17 residues. With 0 bases clipped from V and 6 bases from J, the junction kept 12 bases outside the gene matches. Germline V gene sequence: CDR1 SGHNT, CDR2 YYREEE (reference sequence). CDR3 protein: CASSLGSGSSLRDTQYF. The DNA of the CDR3 is TGTGCCAGCAGCTTGGGAAGCGGGAGCTCGCTTCGGGATACGCAGTATTTT.

This chain uses TRBV15 with TRBJ2-1; weak D call: TRBD2 (5 bases). The V end was cut by 8 bases, the J end by 4 bases, with 12 bases between. The germline V gene has CDR1 LNHNV and CDR2 YYDKDF (reference sequence). This CDR3 region has 13 residues. The CDR3 nucleotides are TGTGCCACCTCTCGGGGTACATACAATGAGCAGTTCTTC. It is translated as CATSRGTYNEQFF.

The chain has TRBV5-1 and TRBJ2-7, with a weak D call TRBD2 (6 bases). This CDR3 has 13 amino acids. Germline CDR1 and CDR2: SGHRS and YFSETQ. V lost 4 bases and J 3 bases, leaving 11 bases between the germline ends. The CDR3 DNA is TGCGCCAGCAGCCCCGGGACTGTCTACGAGCAGTACTTC. This sequence encodes CASSPGTVYEQYF.

The chain combines TRBV18 with TRBJ1-3, with 7 nucleotides matching TRBD1. The ends lost 6 bases at V and 0 bases at J; junction bases unmatched: 5. The CDR3 has 15 residues. Looked up from germline, CDR1 is KGHSH and CDR2 is LQKENI. The CDR3 loop is CASSGDSFSGNTIYF. The DNA of the CDR3 is TGTGCCAGCTCGGGGGACAGCTTCTCTGGAAACACCATATATTTT. Combining the CDR3 with reference TRBV18 and TRBJ1-3 gives the whole variable domain NAGVMQNPRHLVRRRGQEARLRCSPMKGHSHVYWYRQLPEEGLKFMVYLQKENIIDESGMPKERFSAEFPKEGPSILRIQQVVRGDSAAYFCASSGDSFSGNTIYFGEGSWLTVV.

The chain employs TRBV7-9 and TRBJ2-2; D possibly corresponds to TRBD1 (5 bases). This CDR3 spans 14 amino acids. With 1 base removed from V and 5 bases from J, the gap between germline ends came to 8 bases. The germline V gene encodes CDR1 SEHNR and CDR2 FQNEAQ (reference sequence). The DNA for the CDR3 is TGTGCCAGCAGCTTAGTTTCAGGGACCGGGGAGCTGTTTTTT. This translates into CASSLVSGTGELFF. The full variable domain, with the rest looked up from reference TRBV7-9 and TRBJ2-2, is DTGVSQNPRHKITKRGQNVTFRCDPISEHNRLYWYRQTLGQGPEFLTYFQNEAQLEKSRLLSDRFSAERPKGSFSTLEIQRTEQGDSAMYLCASSLVSGTGELFFGEGSRLTVL.

The V gene is TRBV6-5, the J gene TRBJ2-5, with TRBD1 matching over 10 bases. Unmatched junction bases numbered 7, after V lost 8 bases and J lost 4 bases. This CDR3 has 14 residues. Looked up from germline, CDR1 is MNHEY and CDR2 is SVGAGI. The CDR3: CASRATGGRETQYF. In nucleotides, the CDR3 is TGTGCCAGCCGCGCGACAGGGGGCCGAGAGACCCAGTACTTC.

The chain combines TRBV5-4 with TRBJ2-4; the match to TRBD1 covers 7 bases. Trimming cost V 4 bases and J 6 bases; bases outside gene matches: 7. Germline V lookup: CDR1 SGHNT, CDR2 YYREEE (reference sequence). The CDR3 contains 14 residues. The CDR3 DNA follows: TGTGCCAGCAGCACGACAGGGACGGGAAACATTCAGTACTTC. As protein: CASSTTGTGNIQYF.

The chain joins TRBV18 to TRBJ2-2; no firm D call. Germline values: CDR1 KGHSH, CDR2 LQKENI. This CDR3 contains 15 residues. The ends were cut back, 2 bases at V and 0 bases at J, with 7 bases in the middle. CDR3 region: CASSPSRANTGELFF. The CDR3 DNA is TGTGCCAGCTCACCATCCCGCGCGAACACCGGGGAGCTGTTTTTT.

This clone showed up just once. The chain joins TRBV6-5 to TRBJ2-3; no clear D. V lost 7 bases and J lost 4, with 9 bases in between. This CDR3 region has 12 residues. Germline V gene data show CDR1 as MNHEY and CDR2 as SVGAGI. CDR3 in DNA: TGTGCCAGCATGTCAATCCCAGATACGCAGTATTTT. Translating it yields CASMSIPDTQYF.

The gene calls are TRBV5-1 and TRBJ1-4; 9 bases agree with TRBD1. The CDR3 loop spans 15 amino acids. J was trimmed by 5 bases and V by 0 bases; bases with no gene match: 2. Per germline, CDR1 SGHRS and CDR2 YFSETQ. The CDR3 DNA reads TGCGCCAGCAGCTTGGGACAGGGGGGAAATGAAAAACTGTTTTTT. Translating gives CASSLGQGGNEKLFF.

CDR3 DNA sequence: TGTGCCAGCAGCTTAATCCATGCGGTGGATACGCAGTATTTT. Protein product: CASSLIHAVDTQYF. The chain combines TRBV5-4 with TRBJ2-3; D gene ambiguous. The CDR3 consists of 14 residues. Trimming cost V 2 bases and J 6 bases, with 13 bases left between them. The germline V gene encodes CDR1 SGHNT and CDR2 YYREEE (reference sequence). Looking up the rest from reference TRBV5-4 and TRBJ2-3 gives the full variable domain: ETGVTQSPTHLIKTRGQQVTLRCSSQSGHNTVSWYQQALGQGPQFIFQYYREEENGRGNFPPRFSGLQFPNYSSELNVNALELDDSALYLCASSLIHAVDTQYFGPGTRLTVL.

The chain has TRBV19 and TRBJ1-6; D ambiguous. V gave up 7 bases and J gave up 0 bases, with 25 bases separating them. CDR3 size: 20 residues. Germline CDR1 is LNHDA and CDR2 is SQIVND (reference sequence). CDR3: CASTPRLGQSASSYNSPLHF. CDR3 coding DNA: TGTGCCAGTACTCCCCGCCTAGGCCAATCGGCCAGCTCCTATAATTCACCCCTCCACTTT.

The gene calls are TRBV30 and TRBJ2-1, with 8 bases matching TRBD1. Germline V gene lookup returns CDR1 GTSNPN and CDR2 SVGIG (reference sequence). With 4 bases clipped from V and 4 bases from J, the junction kept 9 bases outside the gene matches. The CDR3 contains 15 residues. CDR3 DNA sequence: TGTGCCTGGAACCAAGGACAGGGCGGATACAATGAGCAGTTCTTC. It yields the protein CAWNQGQGGYNEQFF.